This T cell receptor (beta chain) stems from a study of cytotoxic CD8 clonotypes in ibrutinib-treated CLL. Whole-study findings and limits: Circulating CD8+ T-cell counts were tracked by baseline clonality, which exceeded that of age-matched healthy donors. The public clonotypes identified were infrequent and showed contraction or stability on treatment.

About this clone: Its cognate antigen is unknown.

Sequencing was performed with immunoSEQ multiplex PCR; in TCRdb, only in-frame clones are kept and a portion is missing. The sample contains fewer than 85,000 clones, roughly 80% of which appear only once. The receptor's source is a human donor with chronic lymphocytic leukemia. The sample consisted of PBMCs, taken after 12 months of ibrutinib treatment.

CDR3 coding DNA: TGTGCCAGCAGCCCCCCCCTCCGGGTTAGCACAGATACGCAGTATTTT. Amino acids: CASSPPLRVSTDTQYF. V is TRBV7-9 and J is TRBJ2-3; D is uncertain. This CDR3 is built from 16 residues. The ends were cut back, 5 bases at V and 0 bases at J, with 15 bases in the middle. Germline V gene sequence: CDR1 SEHNR, CDR2 FQNEAQ (reference sequence). Based on the CDR3 plus reference TRBV7-9 and TRBJ2-3, the full variable domain is DTGVSQNPRHKITKRGQNVTFRCDPISEHNRLYWYRQTLGQGPEFLTYFQNEAQLEKSRLLSDRFSAERPKGSFSTLEIQRTEQGDSAMYLCASSPPLRVSTDTQYFGPGTRLTVL.